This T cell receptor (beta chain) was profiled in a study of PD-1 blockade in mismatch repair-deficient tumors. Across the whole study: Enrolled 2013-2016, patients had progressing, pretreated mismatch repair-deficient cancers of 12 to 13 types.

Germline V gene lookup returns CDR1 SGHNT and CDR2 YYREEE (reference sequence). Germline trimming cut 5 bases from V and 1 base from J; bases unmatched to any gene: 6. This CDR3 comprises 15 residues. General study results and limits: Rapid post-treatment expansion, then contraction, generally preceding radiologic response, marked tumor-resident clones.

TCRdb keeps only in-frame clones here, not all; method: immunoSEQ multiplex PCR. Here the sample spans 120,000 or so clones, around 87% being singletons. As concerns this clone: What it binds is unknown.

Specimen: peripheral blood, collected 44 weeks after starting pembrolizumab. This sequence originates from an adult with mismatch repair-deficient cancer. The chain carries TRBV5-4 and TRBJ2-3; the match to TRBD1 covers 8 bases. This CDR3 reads CASRPAGQGTDTQYF. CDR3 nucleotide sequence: TGTGCCAGCAGGCCCGCGGGACAGGGCACAGATACGCAGTATTTT.